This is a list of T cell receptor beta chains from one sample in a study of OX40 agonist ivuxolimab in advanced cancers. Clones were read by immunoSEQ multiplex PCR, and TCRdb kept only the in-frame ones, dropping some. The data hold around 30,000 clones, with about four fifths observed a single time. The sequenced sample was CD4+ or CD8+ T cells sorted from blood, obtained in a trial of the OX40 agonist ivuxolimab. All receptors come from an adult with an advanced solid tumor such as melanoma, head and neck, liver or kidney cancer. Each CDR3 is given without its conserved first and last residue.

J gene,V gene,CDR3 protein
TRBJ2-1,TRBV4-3,ASSRRTGYNEQF
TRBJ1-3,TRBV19,ASSISHSGNTIY
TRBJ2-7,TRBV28,ASSSPSTGGSYEQY
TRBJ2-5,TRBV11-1,ASSEEMETQY
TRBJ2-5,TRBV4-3,ASSQDGLRTETQY
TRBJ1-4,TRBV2,ASSEGSAVEKLF
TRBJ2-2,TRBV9,ASSAQVAGGTGELF
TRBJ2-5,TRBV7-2,ASSQDRRVGEQY
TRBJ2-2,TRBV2,ASTLTGITGELF
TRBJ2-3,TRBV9,ASSLGGASTDTQY
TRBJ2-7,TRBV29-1,SVGEGSSYEQY
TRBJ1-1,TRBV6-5,ASRNVVNTEAF
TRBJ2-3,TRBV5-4,ASSLYSDRTDTQY
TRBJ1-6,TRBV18,ASSLGQQGAYSPLH
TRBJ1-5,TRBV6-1,ASRRATSSDQPQH
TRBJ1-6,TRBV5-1,ASSLGAARQYNSPLH
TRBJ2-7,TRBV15,ATSRSRQGQIYEQY
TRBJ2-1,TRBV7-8,ASSLVVIRDNEQF
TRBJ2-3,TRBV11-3,ASSPGRVTDTQY
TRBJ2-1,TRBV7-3,ASSPTAASFFGNEQF
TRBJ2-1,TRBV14,ASTAGVSSYNEQF
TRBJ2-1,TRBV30,AWSVGLAGREQF
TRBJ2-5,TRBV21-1,ASGDRPYQETQY
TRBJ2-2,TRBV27,ASSLSSVAGELF
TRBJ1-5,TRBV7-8,ASSRFGNQPQH
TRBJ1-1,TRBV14,ASSQGNMNTEAF
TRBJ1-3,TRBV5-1,ASSANMRNTIY
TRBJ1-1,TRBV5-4,ASSLGRPGNTEAF
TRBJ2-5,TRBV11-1,ASSLVAGRVFQETQY
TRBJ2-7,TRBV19,ASSIDTVPYEQY
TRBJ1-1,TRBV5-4,ASSLAGGQNTEAF
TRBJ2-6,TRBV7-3,ANFKDGFSGANVLT
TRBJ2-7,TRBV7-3,ASSLQDGSSYEQY
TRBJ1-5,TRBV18,ASSATGNGNQPQH
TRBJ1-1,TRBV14,ASSQPVGRDTEAF
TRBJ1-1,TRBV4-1,ASSQAGTANTEAF
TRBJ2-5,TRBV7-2,ASSLRLAGQETQY
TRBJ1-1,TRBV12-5,ATKTGFWNTEAF
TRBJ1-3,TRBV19,ASSMSHRTILSTRGNTIY
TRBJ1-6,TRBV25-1,ASSEDAQASSYNSPLH
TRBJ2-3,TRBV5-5,ASSLRGGGTDTQY
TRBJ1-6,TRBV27,ASSFQGHGSPLH
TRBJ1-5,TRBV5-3,ARSLAFFRYNQPQH
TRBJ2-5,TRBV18,ASSGGMRHLQETQY
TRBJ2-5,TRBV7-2,ASSPNGGEWETQY
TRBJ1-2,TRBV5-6,ASSPAVRGAGYT
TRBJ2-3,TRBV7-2,ASSPMGTGYTDTQY
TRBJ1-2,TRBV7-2,ASSLSPRYGYT
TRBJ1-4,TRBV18,ASSPRSGATNEKLF